Below are 7 T cell receptor beta chains sequenced from a single sample in a study of human CD4 T cells and Enterobacteriaceae. All CD4+ cells other than CD45RA+CCR7+CD95- naive cells were sorted as memory, over 98% pure. TCRdb's table, derived via immunoSEQ multiplex PCR, lists solely in-frame clones and lacks some. The sample carries fewer than 35,000 clones, roughly 80% recorded once. What was sequenced was memory CD4+ T cells from blood. The receptor source for this set is a human donor in good health.

The CDR3 nucleotides are TGCGCCAGCAGCTTGGATGTCGGGTACCGTGAGCAGTTCTTC. Its translation is CASSLDVGYREQFF. This chain links TRBV5-1 with TRBJ2-1; no clear D. The CDR3 has 14 amino acids. The V and J ends lost 0 bases and 9 bases respectively, with 13 bases between them. CDR1 and CDR2 from the germline V gene are SGHRS and YFSETQ.

This rearrangement joins TRBV9 to TRBJ1-2; D is possibly TRBD1 (6 bases). V lost 3 bases and J 2 bases, leaving 8 bases between the germline ends. Germline loops: CDR1 SGDLS, CDR2 YYNGEE. This CDR3 has 13 amino acids. The CDR3 DNA is TGTGCCAGCAGCGATGGACAGAACTATGGCTACACCTTC. This translates into CASSDGQNYGYTF.

The V call is TRBV11-2, the J call TRBJ1-2, with D tentatively TRBD1 (6 bases). The CDR3 is made up of 15 amino acids. V was cut by 8 bases and J by 5 bases, with 21 bases left in between. Germline CDR1 is SGHAT and CDR2 is FQNNGV. CDR3 residues: CASSPEGGGRYGYTF. Here the CDR3 DNA reads TGTGCCAGCTCTCCCGAAGGAGGGGGGAGGTATGGCTACACCTTC. Drawing the rest from reference TRBV11-2 and TRBJ1-2, the complete variable domain is EAGVAQSPRYKIIEKRQSVAFWCNPISGHATLYWYQQILGQGPKLLIQFQNNGVVDDSQLPKDRFSAERLKGVDSTLKIQPAKLEDSAVYLCASSPEGGGRYGYTFGSGTRLTVV.

V and J are TRBV2 and TRBJ2-4; tentative D call: TRBD2 (7 bases). CDR1 SNHLY and CDR2 FYNNEI come from the germline V gene. V was shortened by 3 bases and J by 8 bases, with 14 bases between the two germline ends. This CDR3 has 14 amino acids. DNA of the CDR3: TGTGCCAGCAGTGATAGGGGGGGCCGGGACATTCAGTACTTC. Residues: CASSDRGGRDIQYF.

This chain uses TRBV18 with TRBJ2-3, with 9 bases identical to TRBD1. The V and J ends lost 3 bases and 8 bases, in that order; junction bases with no gene match: 12. From germline, CDR1 is KGHSH and CDR2 LQKENI. The CDR3 runs 16 residues. DNA for the CDR3: TGTGCCAGCTCACCCTCAGGGACAGGGTATCTTGGTACGCAGTATTTT. Residues: CASSPSGTGYLGTQYF.

V and J are TRBV2 and TRBJ1-4; 9 bases are shared with TRBD1. CDR1 is SNHLY and CDR2 is FYNNEI in the germline V gene. The CDR3 spans 15 residues. Trimming took 6 bases from V and 7 from J; bases not matched to a gene: 9. The CDR3 DNA is TGTGCCAGCAGAACCAACAGGGGGCAGGGTGAAAAACTGTTTTTT. Its protein product is CASRTNRGQGEKLFF.

In nucleotides, the CDR3 is TGCAGCGTTGAAGATAGAGGCGGTGGAAACACTGAAGCTTTCTTT. Residues: CSVEDRGGGNTEAFF. The J gene is TRBJ1-1, the V gene TRBV29-1; D ambiguous. Germline CDR1 and CDR2: SQVTM and ANQGSEA. CDR3 length equals 15 residues. V dropped 0 bases and J dropped 2 bases, with 13 bases sitting between them.